These 16 T cell receptor beta chains came from one sample sequenced in a study of pediatric ulcerative colitis (dated by TCRdb to the late 2010s). Libraries were prepared through the immunoSEQ multiplex PCR assay. TCRdb stores this immuneACCESS table with in-frame sequences only. Part of the clones is absent; in the studies checked, under half of the shortfall reflects unresolved V genes, and no reason is known for the rest. This sample comprises 45,000 to 55,000 clones, 78% of them detected only once. Over 3% of the sample comes from the top ten. One to two pinch biopsies were taken from the rectum for research during colonoscopy. Material: gut tissue. The receptors were sampled from a girl aged 10-17 years with moderate ulcerative colitis.

The V call is TRBV7-9, the J call TRBJ2-7; D is uncertain. The CDR3 has 12 amino acids. The V end was cut by 1 base, the J end by 4 bases, with 5 bases between. Germline CDR1 reads SEHNR; CDR2 reads FQNEAQ (reference sequence). CDR3 amino acids: CASSLVSYEQYF. DNA for the CDR3: TGTGCCAGCAGCTTAGTAAGTTACGAGCAGTACTTC. Supplemented by reference TRBV7-9 and TRBJ2-7, the full variable domain reads DTGVSQNPRHKITKRGQNVTFRCDPISEHNRLYWYRQTLGQGPEFLTYFQNEAQLEKSRLLSDRFSAERPKGSFSTLEIQRTEQGDSAMYLCASSLVSYEQYFGPGTRLTVT.

A few counts support this clone. J is TRBJ1-2 and V is TRBV5-6; a weak D match, TRBD1 (6 bases). V dropped 1 base and J dropped 4 bases, with 11 bases sitting between them. Per the germline V gene, CDR1 is SGHDT and CDR2 is YYEEEE. This CDR3 is 14 amino acids long. CDR3 DNA sequence: TGTGCCAGCAGCTTGAGCGGACAGAGCTATGGCTACACCTTC. Translation: CASSLSGQSYGYTF.

The J gene is TRBJ2-1, the V gene TRBV5-4, with 7 bases matching TRBD1. Per germline, CDR1 SGHNT and CDR2 YYREEE (reference sequence). The CDR3 is 14 amino acids. V dropped 1 base and J dropped 7; count of bases not matched to a gene: 5. The CDR3 is CASSLTSGGNEQFF. The CDR3 bases are TGTGCCAGCAGCTTGACGTCAGGGGGAAATGAGCAGTTCTTC.

V usage is TRBV28 and J usage is TRBJ2-7, with D tentatively TRBD2 (5 bases). In germline, CDR1 is MDHEN, CDR2 SYDVKM. This CDR3 is built from 14 residues. V shed 10 bases and J shed 0 bases, with 16 bases lying between them. The CDR3 here is CATQNRGSSYEQYF. CDR3 nucleotide sequence: TGTGCCACCCAGAACCGGGGAAGCTCCTACGAGCAGTACTTC.

The V call is TRBV6-1, the J call TRBJ2-1; the match to TRBD1 covers 7 bases. The V gene end was trimmed by 6 bases and the J gene end by 9 bases; junction bases not matched to a gene: 14. The CDR3 is 15 residues long. Germline CDR1 is MNHNS and CDR2 is SASEGT. The CDR3 DNA sequence: TGTGCCAGCAGAGAGACAGGGATTTCGCTTCGTGAGCAGTTCTTC. Its translation: CASRETGISLREQFF.

A single count supports this clone. V gene TRBV2 combines with J gene TRBJ1-2; D gene unclear. V was trimmed by 4 bases and J by 8 bases, leaving 11 bases between them. This CDR3 spans 12 amino acids. CDR1 is SNHLY and CDR2 is FYNNEI in the germline V gene. The chain's CDR3 is CASSGTSGGYTF. The DNA of the CDR3 is TGTGCCAGCAGTGGGACCTCCGGGGGCTACACCTTC. Drawing the rest from reference TRBV2 and TRBJ1-2, the complete variable domain is EPEVTQTPSHQVTQMGQEVILRCVPISNHLYFYWYRQILGQKVEFLVSFYNNEISEKSEIFDDQFSVERPDGSNFTLKIRSTKLEDSAMYFCASSGTSGGYTFGSGTRLTVV.

This chain joins TRBV10-3 and TRBJ1-1; D is undetermined. V shed 7 bases and J shed 4 bases, with 7 bases lying between them. From germline, CDR1 is ENHRY and CDR2 SYGVKD. The CDR3 totals 11 residues. This CDR3 is CAIKLSTEAFF. CDR3 bases: TGTGCCATCAAACTAAGCACTGAAGCTTTCTTT.

The V call is TRBV29-1, the J call TRBJ2-6; 9 bases map to TRBD1. Looked up from germline, CDR1 is SQVTM and CDR2 is ANQGSEA. The trim removed 5 bases at V and 4 bases at J, leaving 9 bases unmatched. This CDR3 contains 16 residues. The DNA of the CDR3 is TGCAGCGTTTTGGGACAGGGCACCCCGGGGGCCAACGTCCTGACTTTC. Protein product: CSVLGQGTPGANVLTF.

In nucleotides, the CDR3 is TGTGCCTGGAACTGGGACCCAAAGGGGACCCAGTACTTC. The encoded protein is CAWNWDPKGTQYF. The chain couples TRBV30 to TRBJ2-5; possibly TRBD1 or TRBD2 for D (5 bases each). V was cut by 4 bases and J by 7 bases, with 16 bases left in between. Germline V gene sequence: CDR1 GTSNPN, CDR2 SVGIG (reference sequence). CDR3 length: 13 amino acids.

This chain uses TRBV7-8 with TRBJ2-7; 7 bases are shared with TRBD1. Germline trimming cut 2 bases from V and 2 bases from J; bases unmatched to any gene: 9. From germline, CDR1 is SGHVS and CDR2 FQNEAQ. CDR3 length: 16 residues. The CDR3 region has the DNA TGTGCCAGCAGCTTAAACCCAGGGACAGCGACCTACGAGCAGTACTTC. This codes for CASSLNPGTATYEQYF. The variable domain in full, completed from reference TRBV7-8 and TRBJ2-7, reads GAGVSQSPRYKVAKRGQDVALRCDPISGHVSLFWYQQALGQGPEFLTYFQNEAQLDKSGLPSDRFFAERPEGSVSTLKIQRTQQEDSAVYLCASSLNPGTATYEQYFGPGTRLTVT.

The chain recombines TRBV5-1 with TRBJ2-3; D gene ambiguous. V gave up 0 bases and J gave up 3 bases, with 14 bases separating them. This CDR3 contains 16 residues. Germline values: CDR1 SGHRS, CDR2 YFSETQ. CDR3 in amino acids: CASSLGGSLGTDTQYF. The CDR3 DNA is TGCGCCAGCAGCTTGGGAGGCAGTTTGGGGACAGATACGCAGTATTTT.

V and J are TRBV19 and TRBJ1-2; D perhaps matches TRBD1 (6 bases). The germline CDR1 and CDR2 sequences are LNHDA and SQIVND (reference sequence). The V end lost 1 base, the J end lost 7 bases, and 16 bases lay between the germline ends. The CDR3 spans 15 residues. CDR3 bases: TGTGCCAGTAGTATAGGGCAGGGGTTTGTGGCTGGCTACACCTTC. This codes for CASSIGQGFVAGYTF.

The V and J genes are TRBV19 and TRBJ1-1; no firm D call. The CDR3 spans 11 residues. Looked up from germline, CDR1 is LNHDA and CDR2 is SQIVND (reference sequence). The ends were cut back, 2 bases at V and 4 bases at J, with 2 bases in the middle. This CDR3 is CASSIFTEAFF. DNA of the CDR3: TGTGCCAGTAGTATATTCACTGAAGCTTTCTTT.

There are a few counts of this clone. CDR3 in DNA: TGTGCCAGCAGCCCAGGGTTTAACTATGGCTACACCTTC. This encodes CASSPGFNYGYTF. The V gene is TRBV2, the J gene TRBJ1-2; perhaps TRBD1 as D (5 bases). Germline-derived CDR1 and CDR2 are SNHLY and FYNNEI. This CDR3 is built from 13 residues. The V gene lost 6 bases and the J gene lost 1 base, with 9 bases spanning the gap. Full variable domain (outside the CDR3, taken from reference TRBV2 and TRBJ1-2): EPEVTQTPSHQVTQMGQEVILRCVPISNHLYFYWYRQILGQKVEFLVSFYNNEISEKSEIFDDQFSVERPDGSNFTLKIRSTKLEDSAMYFCASSPGFNYGYTFGSGTRLTVV.

This chain joins TRBV15 and TRBJ1-1, with D hard to call. The CDR3 length is 17 residues. V lost 3 bases to trimming and J lost 0 bases, with 17 bases between them. Germline V gives CDR1 LNHNV, CDR2 YYDKDF (reference sequence). The CDR3 sequence: CATSRGLAAGVNTEAFF. In DNA form, the CDR3 reads TGTGCCACCAGCAGGGGCCTGGCAGCTGGCGTGAACACTGAAGCTTTCTTT.

The genes are TRBV10-3 and TRBJ1-5; TRBD1 might be the D (5 bases). The CDR3 covers 13 residues. Between the trimmed V and J ends, which lost 4 bases and 5 bases, there was a span of 9 bases. CDR1 and CDR2 from the germline V gene are ENHRY and SYGVKD. Here the CDR3 reads CAISAAQDQPQHF. The DNA of the CDR3 is TGTGCCATCAGTGCCGCACAGGATCAGCCCCAGCATTTT.